The clone carrying this T cell receptor beta chain turned up a few times. As processed by the authors: Estimated nucleated cell counts came from reference gene primer amplification. Method: immunoSEQ multiplex PCR; TCRdb's copy keeps in-frame clones and lacks some. The V and J calls and clone size were taken over from that table, and D and trimming were inferred from the DNA. The data contain fewer than 300,000 clones, about nine tenths of them singletons. This sample was included in a study of blood T cell repertoires in COVID-19. Study details: PBMCs, B-cell-depleted T cells, or T cells provided the cDNA or gDNA that made up the material.

With 4 bases removed from V and 4 bases from J, the gap between germline ends came to 6 bases. CDR3 length equals 12 residues. Germline V lookup: CDR1 SGHNT, CDR2 YYREEE (reference sequence). Patients in Seattle were enrolled during active infection, then followed longitudinally. This sequence was found in a woman in her thirties with COVID-19, enrolled during active disease. The rearrangement links TRBV5-4 to TRBJ1-3; the D is unclear. The sequencing sample was made of peripheral blood. CDR3 DNA sequence: TGTGCCAGCAGCCTGAGGGGAAACACCATATATTTT. Protein sequence: CASSLRGNTIYF.